These 11 T cell receptor beta chains share one sample of origin, sequenced in a study of blood T cell repertoires in COVID-19 (dated by TCRdb to 2018 to 2021). To prepare the library, the immunoSEQ multiplex PCR assay was applied. Sourced from immuneACCESS, this table was stored by TCRdb with only in-frame sequences that have V and J called. A share of the clones is absent; for the studies checked, an unresolved V gene accounts for under half, and the remainder has no known explanation. In all, the sample holds approximately 170,000 clones, and approximately 80% of those were seen once. The top ten clones comprise under 15% of the sample. Sequencing used peripheral blood. Receptors were obtained from a man between 65 and 85 years old who had recovered from COVID-19.

The chain uses TRBV3-1 (or the pseudogene TRBV3-2) and TRBJ2-7; 7 bases line up with TRBD2. Losses at the gene ends were 3 bases for V and 7 bases for J; bases not matched to a gene: 9. The CDR3 extends over 14 amino acids. Germline CDR1 and CDR2: LGHDT and YNNKEL (reference sequence). The DNA for the CDR3 is TGTGCCAGCAGCCACCTAGCGGTGGGTGGTGAGCAGTACTTC. Its protein is CASSHLAVGGEQYF.

The CDR3 spells CASSSLQGARNEQYF. DNA for the CDR3: TGTGCCAGCAGCTCTCTACAGGGGGCGAGAAACGAGCAGTACTTC. The rearrangement joins TRBV11-2 to TRBJ2-7; 9 bases line up with TRBD1. J was trimmed by 5 bases and V by 4 bases; bases with no gene match: 9. The CDR3 has 15 amino acids. CDR1 is SGHAT, CDR2 FQNNGV, per germline. The full variable domain, its missing parts supplied by reference TRBV11-2 and TRBJ2-7, is EAGVAQSPRYKIIEKRQSVAFWCNPISGHATLYWYQQILGQGPKLLIQFQNNGVVDDSQLPKDRFSAERLKGVDSTLKIQPAKLEDSAVYLCASSSLQGARNEQYFGPGTRLTVT.

V gene TRBV7-9 combines with J gene TRBJ1-4; D possibly corresponds to TRBD1 (6 bases). V was cut by 3 bases and J by 5 bases, with 16 bases left in between. Germline V gives CDR1 SEHNR, CDR2 FQNEAQ (reference sequence). This CDR3 comprises 16 residues. The CDR3 region is CASSFGAGAGNEKLFF. DNA of the CDR3: TGTGCCAGCAGCTTTGGTGCGGGGGCCGGGAATGAAAAACTGTTTTTT.

This rearrangement joins TRBV5-5 to TRBJ1-6; D unclear. In germline, CDR1 is SGHKS, CDR2 YYEKEE (reference sequence). Trimming stripped 0 bases from V and 7 bases from J, with 11 bases between. The CDR3 totals 15 residues. The CDR3 DNA sequence: TGTGCCAGCAGCTTGGAGGGAGGACCGAATTCACCCCTCCACTTT. Amino acids: CASSLEGGPNSPLHF. The variable domain in full, with the rest retrieved from reference TRBV5-5 and TRBJ1-6, is DAGVTQSPTHLIKTRGQQVTLRCSPISGHKSVSWYQQVLGQGPQFIFQYYEKEERGRGNFPDRFSARQFPNYSSELNVNALLLGDSALYLCASSLEGGPNSPLHFGNGTRLTVT.

This clone was seen a single time. The chain links TRBV27 to TRBJ1-6; D gene unclear. The V end lost 1 base, the J end lost 9 bases, and 7 bases lay between the germline ends. Germline V gives CDR1 MNHEY, CDR2 SMNVEV (reference sequence). The CDR3 totals 13 residues. The CDR3, as DNA: TGTGCCAGCAGTTTATTAGGAGGTTCACCCCTCCACTTT. Residues: CASSLLGGSPLHF.

The chain links TRBV9 to TRBJ2-6; D not resolved. The CDR3 spans 15 residues. V shed 1 base and J shed 0 bases, with 5 bases lying between them. Looked up from germline, CDR1 is SGDLS and CDR2 is YYNGEE. The CDR3 DNA reads TGTGCCAGCAGCGTAATGTACTCTGGGGCCAACGTCCTGACTTTC. Amino acid sequence: CASSVMYSGANVLTF.

J is TRBJ2-7 and V is TRBV19; 8 bases align to TRBD1. Germline CDR1 and CDR2: LNHDA and SQIVND (reference sequence). Germline trimming cut 3 bases from V and 2 bases from J; bases unmatched to any gene: 12. This CDR3 comprises 17 residues. CDR3 DNA: TGTGCCAGTAGTATGACTTGGTCGGGACAGGCTGCCTACGAGCAGTACTTC. Translating gives CASSMTWSGQAAYEQYF.

V is TRBV19 and J is TRBJ2-1; 9 nucleotides match TRBD1. In germline, CDR1 is LNHDA, CDR2 SQIVND (reference sequence). With 4 bases clipped from V and 5 bases from J, the junction kept 6 bases outside the gene matches. The CDR3 is 15 residues long. The DNA for the CDR3 is TGTGCCAGTAGTACCGGGACAGGGACACACAATGAGCAGTTCTTC. Protein product: CASSTGTGTHNEQFF.

The chain links TRBV2 to TRBJ1-5; TRBD1 is a possible D gene (5 bases). Germline V gene sequence: CDR1 SNHLY, CDR2 FYNNEI. This CDR3 has 17 amino acids. The ends were cut back, 5 bases at V and 2 bases at J, with 19 bases in the middle. The CDR3 DNA reads TGTGCCAGCAGTCGCCTGAATCCTACCAGGGGCAATCAGCCCCAGCATTTT. It encodes CASSRLNPTRGNQPQHF.

This clone occurred once. The CDR3 nucleotides are TGTGCCAGCAGTGAACAGCCCACAGGGAGCTCCTACAATGAGCAGTTCTTC. Translation: CASSEQPTGSSYNEQFF. The chain combines TRBV6-4 with TRBJ2-1; TRBD1 is a possible D gene (6 bases). V was cut by 3 bases and J by 0 bases, with 15 bases left in between. The CDR3 has 17 residues. Looked up from germline, CDR1 is MRHNA and CDR2 is SNTAGT.

The V and J genes are TRBV2 and TRBJ1-5; a weak D match, TRBD1 (6 bases). Germline V gives CDR1 SNHLY, CDR2 FYNNEI. CDR3 length: 16 residues. V was clipped by 5 bases and J by 0 bases, with 14 bases between them. The CDR3, as DNA: TGTGCCAGCAGTTCCCAGGGGTCGACTAGCAATCAGCCCCAGCATTTT. This codes for CASSSQGSTSNQPQHF.